This TCR beta chain was profiled in a study of molecular identifiers for immune sequencing clone quantification. Study results and limitations: It was shown that clones above 20 RNA copies held over 99% of effector molecules, but under 1% in naive cells.

About this clonotype: Its target is not known. A clone one base away is much larger, so this may be a read error.

With listed TCR primers and previously described methods, bulk TCR libraries were prepared. Using its own MiXCR run on the PCR reads, TCRdb lists one record per CDR3 protein. The sample has about 640,000 distinct CDR3 sequences, about 20% seen once. The authors gated naive CD8 T cells as CD8+CD4-CCR7+CD45RA+ for sorting. V was clipped by 0 bases and J by 12 bases, with 18 bases between them. This CDR3 contains 15 residues. In germline, CDR1 is SGHRS, CDR2 YFSETQ. Sequenced: naive CD8+ T cells from blood, with Jurkat cell RNA spiked in. Sample subset: FACS-sorted CD8+CD4-CCR7+CD45RA+ naive T cells. The V gene is TRBV5-1, the J gene TRBJ1-4; D possibly corresponds to TRBD1 (5 bases). This sequence originates from a human donor in good health. Some libraries in this study had Jurkat cell RNA spiked in. CDR3 residues: CASSLVGREEEELFF. CDR3 in DNA: TGCGCCAGCAGCTTGGTCGGCAGGGAGGAAGAAGAACTGTTTTTT.